This TCR beta chain was observed in a study of cytomegalovirus exposure and HLA in healthy donors. It was with 60 Vbeta and 13 Jbeta primers that the PCR ran. The method was immunoSEQ multiplex PCR; TCRdb's version includes in-frame clones alone and lacks a portion of them. Of 250,000 to 350,000 clones listed, roughly 88% are singletons. V dropped 0 bases and J dropped 7; count of bases not matched to a gene: 11. This CDR3 contains 16 residues. Germline CDR1 and CDR2: SGDLS and YYNGEE. The rearrangement links TRBV9 to TRBJ2-7; 9 bases are a match to TRBD2. The sample consisted of PBMCs. This TCR derives from a man aged 40-55 years in good health and CMV-seropositive. CDR3 nucleotides: TGTGCCAGCAGCGTAGGGATTGCGGGAGGGCCGAGGGAGCAGTACTTC. Translation gives CASSVGIAGGPREQYF.